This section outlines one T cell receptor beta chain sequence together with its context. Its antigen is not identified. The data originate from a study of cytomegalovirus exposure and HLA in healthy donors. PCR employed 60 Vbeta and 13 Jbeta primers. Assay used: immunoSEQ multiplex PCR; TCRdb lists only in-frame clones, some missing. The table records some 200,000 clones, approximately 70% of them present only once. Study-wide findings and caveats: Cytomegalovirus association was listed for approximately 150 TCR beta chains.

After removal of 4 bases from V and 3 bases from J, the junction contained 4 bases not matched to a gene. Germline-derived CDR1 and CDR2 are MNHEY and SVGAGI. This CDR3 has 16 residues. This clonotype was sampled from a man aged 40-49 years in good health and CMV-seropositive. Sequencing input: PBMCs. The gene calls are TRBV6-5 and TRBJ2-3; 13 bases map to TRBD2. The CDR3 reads CASSLTLAGGTDTQYF. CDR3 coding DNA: TGTGCCAGCAGTTTAACACTAGCGGGGGGGACAGATACGCAGTATTTT.